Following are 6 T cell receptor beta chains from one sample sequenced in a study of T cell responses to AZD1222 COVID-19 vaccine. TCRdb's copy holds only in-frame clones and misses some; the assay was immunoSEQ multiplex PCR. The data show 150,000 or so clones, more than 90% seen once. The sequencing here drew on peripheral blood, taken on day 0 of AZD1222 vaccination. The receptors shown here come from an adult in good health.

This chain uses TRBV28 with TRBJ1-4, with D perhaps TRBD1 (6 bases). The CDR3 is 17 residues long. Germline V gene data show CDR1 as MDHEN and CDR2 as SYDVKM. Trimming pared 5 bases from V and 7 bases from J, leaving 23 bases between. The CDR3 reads CASSGDKARPEGEKLFF. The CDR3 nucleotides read TGTGCCAGCAGTGGGGACAAGGCTCGCCCGGAGGGTGAAAAACTGTTTTTT. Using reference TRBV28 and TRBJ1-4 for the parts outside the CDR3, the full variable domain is DVKVTQSSRYLVKRTGEKVFLECVQDMDHENMFWYRQDPGLGLRLIYFSYDVKMKEKGDIPEGYSVSREKKERFSLILESASTNQTSMYLCASSGDKARPEGEKLFFGSGTQLSVL.

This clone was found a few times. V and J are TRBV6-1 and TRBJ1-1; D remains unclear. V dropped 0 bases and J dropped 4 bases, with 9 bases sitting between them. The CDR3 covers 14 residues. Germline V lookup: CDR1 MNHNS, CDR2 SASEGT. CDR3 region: CASSEAGSATEAFF. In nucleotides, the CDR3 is TGTGCCAGCAGTGAAGCTGGTAGCGCCACTGAAGCTTTCTTT.

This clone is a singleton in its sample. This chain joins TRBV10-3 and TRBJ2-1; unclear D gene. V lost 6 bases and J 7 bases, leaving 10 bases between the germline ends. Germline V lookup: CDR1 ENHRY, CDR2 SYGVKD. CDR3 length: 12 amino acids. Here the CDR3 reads CAIRSERNEQFF. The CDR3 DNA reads TGTGCCATCAGGAGCGAGCGTAATGAGCAGTTCTTC.

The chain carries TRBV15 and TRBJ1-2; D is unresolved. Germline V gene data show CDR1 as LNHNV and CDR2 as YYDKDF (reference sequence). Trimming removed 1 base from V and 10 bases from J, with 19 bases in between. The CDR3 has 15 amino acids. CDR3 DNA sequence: TGTGCCACCAGCAGAGCAGACGGAGGGCTCGAACCCTACACCTTC. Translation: CATSRADGGLEPYTF.

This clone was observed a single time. CDR3 amino acids: CASSGVAGGSGANVLTF. The CDR3 region has the DNA TGTGCCAGTAGCGGAGTAGCGGGAGGGTCTGGGGCCAACGTCCTGACTTTC. The chain joins TRBV19 to TRBJ2-6; 11 bases fit TRBD2. The CDR3 length is 17 residues. With 6 bases clipped from V and 1 base from J, the junction kept 5 bases outside the gene matches. Germline CDR1 reads LNHDA; CDR2 reads SQIVND (reference sequence).

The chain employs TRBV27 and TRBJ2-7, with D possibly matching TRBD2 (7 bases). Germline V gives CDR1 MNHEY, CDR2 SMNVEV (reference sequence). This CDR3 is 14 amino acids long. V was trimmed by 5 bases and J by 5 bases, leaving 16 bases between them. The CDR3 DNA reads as TGTGCCAGCAGTGGGGGGGCGCTTGCCCACGAGCAGTACTTC. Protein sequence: CASSGGALAHEQYF.